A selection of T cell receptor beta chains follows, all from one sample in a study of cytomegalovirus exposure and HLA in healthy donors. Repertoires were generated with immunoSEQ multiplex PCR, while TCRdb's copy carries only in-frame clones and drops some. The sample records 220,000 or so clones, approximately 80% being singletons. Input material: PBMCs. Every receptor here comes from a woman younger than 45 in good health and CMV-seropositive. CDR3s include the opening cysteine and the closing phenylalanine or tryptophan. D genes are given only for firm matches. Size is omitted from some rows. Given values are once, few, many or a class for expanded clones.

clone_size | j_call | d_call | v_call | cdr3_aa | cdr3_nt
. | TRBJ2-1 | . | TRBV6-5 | CASSQEINSEQFF | TGTGCCAGCAGTCAAGAGATCAACAGTGAGCAGTTCTTC
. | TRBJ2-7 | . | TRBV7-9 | CASSLGGALTYEQYF | TGTGCCAGCAGCTTAGGGGGTGCTCTTACCTACGAGCAGTACTTC
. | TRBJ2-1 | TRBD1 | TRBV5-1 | CASSARQGIDNEQFF | TGCGCCAGCAGCGCCCGACAGGGGATCGACAATGAGCAGTTCTTC
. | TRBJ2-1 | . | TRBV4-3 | CASSQVVLHEQFF | TGCGCCAGCAGCCAAGTTGTCTTACATGAGCAGTTCTTC
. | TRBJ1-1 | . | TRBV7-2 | CASSLDGPWNTEAFF | TGTGCCAGCAGCTTAGACGGCCCATGGAACACTGAAGCTTTCTTT
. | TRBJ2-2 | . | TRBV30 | CAWSVKARELFF | TGTGCCTGGAGTGTAAAGGCGAGGGAGCTGTTTTTT
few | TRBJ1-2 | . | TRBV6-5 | CASSWDLNYGYTF | TGTGCCAGCAGTTGGGACCTTAACTATGGCTACACCTTC
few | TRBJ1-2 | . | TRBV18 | CASSPEGDYGYTF | TGTGCCAGCTCACCCGAAGGGGACTATGGCTACACCTTC
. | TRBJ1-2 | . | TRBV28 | CASSPAAPPYGYTF | TGTGCCAGCAGTCCCGCCGCACCCCCCTATGGCTACACCTTC
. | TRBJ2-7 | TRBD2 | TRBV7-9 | CASSSVGSGRANEQYF | TGTGCCAGCAGCTCAGTTGGGAGCGGGAGGGCCAACGAGCAGTACTTC
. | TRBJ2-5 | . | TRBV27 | CASSLSGGLQETQYF | TGTGCCAGCAGTTTATCAGGGGGTCTACAAGAGACCCAGTACTTC
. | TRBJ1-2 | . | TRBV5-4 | CASSLGQTIYGYTF | TGTGCCAGCAGCTTGGGGCAGACAATCTATGGCTACACCTTC
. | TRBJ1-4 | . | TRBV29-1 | CSVEGRWGKLFF | TGCAGCGTTGAAGGGAGGTGGGGGAAACTGTTTTTT
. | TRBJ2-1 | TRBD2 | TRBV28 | CASRGLAGFSSYNEQFF | TGTGCCAGCAGGGGACTAGCGGGTTTTAGCTCCTACAATGAGCAGTTCTTC
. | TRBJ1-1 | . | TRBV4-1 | CASSQNRALNTEAFF | TGCGCCAGCAGCCAAAACAGGGCCCTGAACACTGAAGCTTTCTTT
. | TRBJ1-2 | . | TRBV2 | CASLGRGGSYTF | TGTGCCAGCCTAGGTCGGGGGGGGAGCTACACCTTC
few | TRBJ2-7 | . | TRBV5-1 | CASSLGISSYEQYF | TGCGCCAGCAGCTTGGGGATTTCCTCCTACGAGCAGTACTTC
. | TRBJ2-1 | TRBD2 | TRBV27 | CASASGGNEQFF | TGTGCCAGTGCTAGCGGGGGAAATGAGCAGTTCTTC
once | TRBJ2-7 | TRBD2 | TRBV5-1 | CASRQLAETYEQYF | TGCGCCAGCCGCCAACTAGCGGAAACCTACGAGCAGTACTTC
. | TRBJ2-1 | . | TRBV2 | CASSIGSSYNEQFF | TGTGCCAGCAGTATAGGGAGCTCCTACAATGAGCAGTTCTTC
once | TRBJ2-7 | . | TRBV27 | CASSKSGPLSHEQYF | TGTGCCAGCAGCAAATCGGGGCCGCTGTCCCACGAGCAGTACTTC
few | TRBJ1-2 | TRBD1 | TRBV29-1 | CSDYDRGNYGYTF | TGCAGCGACTATGACAGGGGGAACTATGGCTACACCTTC
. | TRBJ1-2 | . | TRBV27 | CASSSNRGGGNGYTF | TGTGCCAGCAGTTCCAATCGCGGGGGAGGAAACGGCTACACCTTC
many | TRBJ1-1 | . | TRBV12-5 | CASVQGLRGAFF | TGTGCTAGTGTCCAGGGCTTACGGGGAGCTTTCTTT
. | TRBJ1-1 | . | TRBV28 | CASPAAGATEAFF | TGTGCCAGCCCTGCGGCCGGCGCGACTGAAGCTTTCTTT
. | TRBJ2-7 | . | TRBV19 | CASRGAGESYEQYF | TGTGCCAGTCGCGGGGCAGGGGAATCCTACGAGCAGTACTTC